The T cell receptor (beta chain) under discussion was sequenced for a study of regulatory T cells in long-lasting Graves disease. With iRepertoire HTBI primers and Arm-PCR of CDR3 regions, TCR beta libraries were built. In the original processing: Identification across samples found about 65 TRBV and 12 to 15 TRBJ segments. TCRdb itself ran the multiplex PCR reads through MiXCR, one entry per CDR3 protein. For this entry, the V and J calls and clone size follow TCRdb and not the study's own pipeline. There are about 660,000 distinct CDR3 sequences in the sample; about 30% occur only once, and roughly 41% lies in the top ten. Time point indicated: persistent/refractory GD, antithyroid drugs over 5 years with positive TRAb. PBMC-extracted RNA yielded the TCR library. CDR1 and CDR2 from the germline V gene are DFQATT and SNEGSKA (reference sequence). The CDR3 runs 13 residues. Germline trimming cut 3 bases from V and 5 bases from J; bases unmatched to any gene: 7.

Sequencing was performed on peripheral blood mononuclear cells (PBMCs), taken when the disease was refractory, from a patient treated with antithyroid drugs. The receptor was isolated from a female donor with Graves disease. The gene calls are TRBV20-1 and TRBJ2-7; 7 positions match TRBD2. CDR3 DNA: TGCAGTGCTAGGATCGCGGGAGACCACGAGCAGTACTTC. As protein: CSARIAGDHEQYF.